The text below deals with one TCR beta chain. The data were taken from a study of T cell responses to AZD1222 COVID-19 vaccine. Germline V gene data show CDR1 as MDHEN and CDR2 as SYDVKM. The length of the CDR3 is 13 residues. V shed 5 bases and J shed 7 bases, with 14 bases lying between them. TCRdb's copy holds only in-frame clones and misses some; the assay was immunoSEQ multiplex PCR. The data contain more than 140,000 clones, under 95% of them singletons. The rearrangement uses TRBV28 and TRBJ1-2; no reliable D call. The sequencing used peripheral blood, collected on day 0 of AZD1222 vaccination. The source of this sequence is an adult in good health. The CDR3 protein is CASSVLLWVGYTF. DNA for the CDR3: TGTGCCAGCAGTGTGCTCCTATGGGTTGGCTACACCTTC.